This T cell receptor beta chain came from a study of T-cell memory formation after mild COVID-19. From 5'RACE with constant-segment primers came TCR alpha and TCR beta cDNA libraries that carried sample barcodes and UMIs. TCRdb reprocessed the 5' RACE reads via MiXCR and lists one record per CDR3 protein. The repertoire holds approximately 300,000 distinct CDR3 sequences, about a sixth seen once, with approximately 23% in the top ten. On this clonotype: The antigen remains unidentified.

Regarding the study as a whole: Mainly CM and EM harbored the contracting CD4+ clones; mainly EMRA harbored the CD8+ ones. Pre-infection memory carried some responding clones, suggesting that cross-reactive memory joined.

The germline gives CDR1 SGDLS, CDR2 YYNGEE. Trimming stripped 5 bases from V and 8 bases from J, with 10 bases between. The CDR3 runs 12 residues. The receptor was derived from a man between 18 and 35 years old who had mild COVID-19 (a few samples of this study predate the infection). Cell type and time point are not known. The sequenced sample was PBMCs or a T cell subset sorted from them (not recorded which). V and J are TRBV9 and TRBJ1-4; possibly TRBD1 for D (5 bases). The CDR3 reads CASSNAGEKLFF. Here the CDR3 DNA reads TGTGCCAGCAGTAATGCAGGGGAAAAACTGTTTTTT. The variable domain in full, with the rest retrieved from reference TRBV9 and TRBJ1-4, is DSGVTQTPKHLITATGQRVTLRCSPRSGDLSVYWYQQSLDQGLQFLIQYYNGEERAKGNILERFSAQQFPDLHSELNLSSLELGDSALYFCASSNAGEKLFFGSGTQLSVL.